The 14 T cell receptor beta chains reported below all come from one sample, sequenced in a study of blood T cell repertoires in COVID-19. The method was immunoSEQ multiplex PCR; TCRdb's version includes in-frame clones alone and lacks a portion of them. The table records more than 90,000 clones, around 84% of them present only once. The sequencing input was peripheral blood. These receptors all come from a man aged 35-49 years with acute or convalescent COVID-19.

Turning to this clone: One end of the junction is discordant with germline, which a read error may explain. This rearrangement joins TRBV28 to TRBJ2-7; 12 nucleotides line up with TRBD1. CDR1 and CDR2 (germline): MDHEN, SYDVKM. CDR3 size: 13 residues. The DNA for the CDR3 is TGTGCCAGCAGTTCCCCGCCGGGACAGGGGGCGCGGTTC. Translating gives CASSSPPGQGARF.

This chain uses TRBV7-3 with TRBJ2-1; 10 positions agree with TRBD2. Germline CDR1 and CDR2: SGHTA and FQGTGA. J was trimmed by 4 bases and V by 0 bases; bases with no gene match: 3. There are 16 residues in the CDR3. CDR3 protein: CASSLTSSGGYNEQFF. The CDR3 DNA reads TGTGCCAGCAGCTTAACCTCTAGCGGGGGTTACAATGAGCAGTTCTTC.

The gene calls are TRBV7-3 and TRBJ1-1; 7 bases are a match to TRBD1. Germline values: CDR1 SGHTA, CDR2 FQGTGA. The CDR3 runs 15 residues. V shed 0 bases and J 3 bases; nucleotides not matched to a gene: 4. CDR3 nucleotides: TGTGCCAGCAGCTTAACAGGGGGCCCGGACACTGAAGCTTTCTTT. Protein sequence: CASSLTGGPDTEAFF.

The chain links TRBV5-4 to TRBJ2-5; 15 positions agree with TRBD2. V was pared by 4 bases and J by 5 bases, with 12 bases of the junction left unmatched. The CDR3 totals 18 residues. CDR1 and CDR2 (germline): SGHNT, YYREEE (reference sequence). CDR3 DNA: TGTGCCAGCAGCCCGGGACTAGCGGGGGGTCCTCGAGTGGAGACCCAGTACTTC. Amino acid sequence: CASSPGLAGGPRVETQYF.

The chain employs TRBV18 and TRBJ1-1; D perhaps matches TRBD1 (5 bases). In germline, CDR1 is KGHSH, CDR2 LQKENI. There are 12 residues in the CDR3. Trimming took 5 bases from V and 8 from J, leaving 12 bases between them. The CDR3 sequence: CASSTLRGEAFF. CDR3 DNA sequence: TGTGCCAGCTCAACGCTACGGGGGGAAGCTTTCTTT. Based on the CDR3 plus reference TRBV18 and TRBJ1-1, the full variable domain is NAGVMQNPRHLVRRRGQEARLRCSPMKGHSHVYWYRQLPEEGLKFMVYLQKENIIDESGMPKERFSAEFPKEGPSILRIQQVVRGDSAAYFCASSTLRGEAFFGQGTRLTVV.

CDR3 region: CASSPWDRSNEKLFF. The CDR3 nucleotides are TGCGCCAGCAGCCCTTGGGACAGAAGTAATGAAAAACTGTTTTTT. The chain combines TRBV4-1 with TRBJ1-4, with 7 bases aligning to TRBD1. V trimming: 4 bases; J trimming: 4 bases; junction bases outside the gene matches: 6. CDR1 and CDR2 from the germline V gene are MGHRA and YSYEKL. This CDR3 has 15 amino acids.

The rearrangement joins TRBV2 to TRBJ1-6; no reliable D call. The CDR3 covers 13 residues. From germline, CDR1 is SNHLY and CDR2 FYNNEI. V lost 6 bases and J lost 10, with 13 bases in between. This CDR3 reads CASRQERESPLHF. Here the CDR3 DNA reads TGTGCCAGCAGGCAGGAAAGGGAGTCACCCCTCCACTTT. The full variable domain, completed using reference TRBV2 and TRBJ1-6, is EPEVTQTPSHQVTQMGQEVILRCVPISNHLYFYWYRQILGQKVEFLVSFYNNEISEKSEIFDDQFSVERPDGSNFTLKIRSTKLEDSAMYFCASRQERESPLHFGNGTRLTVT.

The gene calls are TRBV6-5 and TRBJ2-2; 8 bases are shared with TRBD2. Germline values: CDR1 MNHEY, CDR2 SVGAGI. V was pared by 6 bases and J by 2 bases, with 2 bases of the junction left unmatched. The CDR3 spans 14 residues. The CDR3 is CASRGTRNTGELFF. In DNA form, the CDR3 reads TGTGCCAGCAGGGGGACTAGAAACACCGGGGAGCTGTTTTTT.

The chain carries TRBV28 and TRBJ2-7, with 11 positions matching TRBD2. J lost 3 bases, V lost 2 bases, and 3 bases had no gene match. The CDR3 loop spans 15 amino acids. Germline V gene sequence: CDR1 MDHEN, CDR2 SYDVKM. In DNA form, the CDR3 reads TGTGCCAGCAGTTTACTGACTAGCGGGAACTACGAGCAGTACTTC. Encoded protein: CASSLLTSGNYEQYF.

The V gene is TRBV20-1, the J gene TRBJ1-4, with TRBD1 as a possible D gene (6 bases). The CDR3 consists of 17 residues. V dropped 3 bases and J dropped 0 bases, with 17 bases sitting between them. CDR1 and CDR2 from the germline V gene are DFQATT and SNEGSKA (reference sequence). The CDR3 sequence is CSASGQRSHTTNEKLFF. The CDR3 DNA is TGCAGTGCTAGTGGACAGCGATCACATACAACTAATGAAAAACTGTTTTTT.

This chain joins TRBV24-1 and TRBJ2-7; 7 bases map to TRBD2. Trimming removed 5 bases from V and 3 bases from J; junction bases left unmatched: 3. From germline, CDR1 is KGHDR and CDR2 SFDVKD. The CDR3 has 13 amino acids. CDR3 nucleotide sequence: TGTGCCACCAGTGGGGAGCGGGGCTACGAGCAGTACTTC. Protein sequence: CATSGERGYEQYF.

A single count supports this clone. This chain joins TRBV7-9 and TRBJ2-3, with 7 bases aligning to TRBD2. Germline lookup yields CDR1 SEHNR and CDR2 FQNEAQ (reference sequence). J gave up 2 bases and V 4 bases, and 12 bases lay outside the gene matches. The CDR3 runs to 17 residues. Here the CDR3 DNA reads TGTGCCAGCAGCTCCCTCGAGGCTAGCGGCAACACAGATACGCAGTATTTT. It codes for CASSSLEASGNTDTQYF.

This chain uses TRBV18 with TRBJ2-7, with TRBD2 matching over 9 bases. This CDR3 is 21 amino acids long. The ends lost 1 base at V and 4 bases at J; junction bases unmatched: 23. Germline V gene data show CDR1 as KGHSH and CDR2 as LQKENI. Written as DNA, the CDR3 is TGTGCCAGCTCACCACGGTTGAGCGGACAGCGGGGTAGCGGGGGAAGATACGAGCAGTACTTC. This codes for CASSPRLSGQRGSGGRYEQYF.

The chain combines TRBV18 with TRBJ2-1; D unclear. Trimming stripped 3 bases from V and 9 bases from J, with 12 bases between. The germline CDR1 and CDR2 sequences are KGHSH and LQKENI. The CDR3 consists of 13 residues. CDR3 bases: TGTGCCAGCTCACCCCTCCCAGGTGGTGAGCAGTTCTTC. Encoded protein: CASSPLPGGEQFF.